Many counts were recorded for the clone carrying this T cell receptor (beta chain). Its antigen is currently unknown. The CDR3 length is 15 residues. The V and J ends lost 2 bases and 2 bases, in that order; junction bases with no gene match: 4. Germline-derived CDR1 and CDR2 are LGHDT and YNNKEL (reference sequence). The sample comes from a study of T cells in Graves' hyperthyroidism and ophthalmopathy. Study findings and constraints: In validation, the model predicted ophthalmopathy. These predictions came a median about 6 months before onset. Most expanded thyroid clonotypes above 0.001 recurred in blood.

Using RNA transcripts as the source, TCR beta CDR3 regions were amplified. The HTBI set primed first-round TCR CDR3 RT-PCR. TCRdb fed the multiplex PCR reads into MiXCR, producing one record per CDR3 protein. The sample records a few hundred thousand distinct CDR3 sequences, 14% to 15% being singletons. PBMCs were obtained from about 9.9 ml fresh peripheral blood. Source material: blood. This receptor was obtained from a woman aged 35 to 49 with Graves' hyperthyroidism that later progressed to Graves' ophthalmopathy. The chain is built from TRBV3-1 and TRBJ1-1, with 8 bases identical to TRBD1. The CDR3 reads CASSQSGTGNTEAFF. The CDR3 nucleotides are TGTGCCAGCAGCCAATCCGGGACAGGAAACACTGAAGCTTTCTTT.